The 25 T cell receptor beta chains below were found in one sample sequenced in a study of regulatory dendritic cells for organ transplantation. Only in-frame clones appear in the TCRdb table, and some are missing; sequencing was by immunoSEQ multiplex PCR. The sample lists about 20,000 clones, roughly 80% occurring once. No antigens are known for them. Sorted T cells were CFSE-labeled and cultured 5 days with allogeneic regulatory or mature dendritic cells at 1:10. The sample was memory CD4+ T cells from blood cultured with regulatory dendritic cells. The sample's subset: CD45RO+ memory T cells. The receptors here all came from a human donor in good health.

CDR3 DNA: TGCGCCAGCAGCTTGGCCGGGGTAGCGGCCACAGATACGCAGTATTTT. Translating gives CASSLAGVAATDTQYF. The chain combines TRBV5-1 with TRBJ2-3; D possibly corresponds to TRBD2 (6 bases). Germline CDR1 reads SGHRS; CDR2 reads YFSETQ. CDR3 length: 16 residues. Trimming took off 0 bases at V and 2 bases at J, with 13 bases between the two ends.

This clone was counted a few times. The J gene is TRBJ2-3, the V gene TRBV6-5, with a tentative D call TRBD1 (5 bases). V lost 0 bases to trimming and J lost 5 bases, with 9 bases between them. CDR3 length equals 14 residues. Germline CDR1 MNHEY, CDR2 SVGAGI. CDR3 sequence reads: CASSYSKGKDTQYF. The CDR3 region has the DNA TGTGCCAGCAGTTACTCGAAGGGGAAAGATACGCAGTATTTT.

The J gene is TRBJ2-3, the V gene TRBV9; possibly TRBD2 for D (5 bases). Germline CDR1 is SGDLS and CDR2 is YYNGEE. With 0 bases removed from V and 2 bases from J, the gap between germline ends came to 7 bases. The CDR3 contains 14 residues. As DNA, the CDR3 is TGTGCCAGCAGCGTAGCCCTAGCCACAGATACGCAGTATTTT. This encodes CASSVALATDTQYF.

This CDR3 reads CASIQGIEETQYF. In nucleotides, the CDR3 is TGCGCCAGCATCCAGGGGATCGAGGAGACCCAGTACTTC. This rearrangement joins TRBV10-1 to TRBJ2-5, with D tentatively TRBD1 (6 bases). Germline values: CDR1 WNHNN, CDR2 SYGVQD (reference sequence). The CDR3 has 13 amino acids. Trimming removed 7 bases at V and 5 bases at J, with 14 bases between.

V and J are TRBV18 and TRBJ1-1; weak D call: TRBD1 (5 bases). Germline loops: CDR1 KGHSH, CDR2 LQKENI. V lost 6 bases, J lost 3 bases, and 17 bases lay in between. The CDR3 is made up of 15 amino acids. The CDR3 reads CASSPTGGRDTEAFF. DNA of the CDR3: TGTGCCAGCTCTCCGACGGGGGGTAGGGACACTGAAGCTTTCTTT. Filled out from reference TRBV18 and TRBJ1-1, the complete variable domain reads NAGVMQNPRHLVRRRGQEARLRCSPMKGHSHVYWYRQLPEEGLKFMVYLQKENIIDESGMPKERFSAEFPKEGPSILRIQQVVRGDSAAYFCASSPTGGRDTEAFFGQGTRLTVV.

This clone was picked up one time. The CDR3 DNA is TGCGCCAGCAGCCAACTGGGAGGGAACACTGAAGCTTTCTTT. This gives the protein CASSQLGGNTEAFF. The rearrangement links TRBV4-3 to TRBJ1-1; D is ambiguous. Germline V CDR1 and CDR2: LGHNA, YSLEER. The V and J ends lost 2 bases and 1 base respectively, with 8 bases between them. This CDR3 comprises 14 residues.

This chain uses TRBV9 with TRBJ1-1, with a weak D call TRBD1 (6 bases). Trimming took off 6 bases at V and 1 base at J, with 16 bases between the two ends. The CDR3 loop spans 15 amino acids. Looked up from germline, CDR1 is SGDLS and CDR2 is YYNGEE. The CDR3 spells CASTQPTGGNTEAFF. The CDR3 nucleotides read TGTGCCAGCACCCAACCGACAGGTGGGAACACTGAAGCTTTCTTT.

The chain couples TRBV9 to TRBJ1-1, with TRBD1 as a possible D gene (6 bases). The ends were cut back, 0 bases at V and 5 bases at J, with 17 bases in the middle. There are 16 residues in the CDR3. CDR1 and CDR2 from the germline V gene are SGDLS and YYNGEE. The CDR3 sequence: CASSVAFRGGETEAFF. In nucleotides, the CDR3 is TGTGCCAGCAGCGTAGCTTTCCGAGGGGGGGAAACTGAAGCTTTCTTT.

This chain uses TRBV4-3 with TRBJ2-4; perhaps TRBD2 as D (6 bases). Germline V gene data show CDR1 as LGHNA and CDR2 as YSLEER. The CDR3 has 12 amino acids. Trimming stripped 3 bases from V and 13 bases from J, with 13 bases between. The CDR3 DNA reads TGCGCCAGCAGCCAGAACGGGGGTGGACAGTACTTC. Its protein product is CASSQNGGGQYF.

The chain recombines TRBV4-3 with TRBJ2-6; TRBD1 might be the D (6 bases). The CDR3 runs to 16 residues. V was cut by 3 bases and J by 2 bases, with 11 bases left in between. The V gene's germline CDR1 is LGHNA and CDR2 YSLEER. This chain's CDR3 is CASSQDHRAGANVLTF. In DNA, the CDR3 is TGCGCCAGCAGCCAGGATCACAGGGCTGGGGCCAACGTCCTGACTTTC.

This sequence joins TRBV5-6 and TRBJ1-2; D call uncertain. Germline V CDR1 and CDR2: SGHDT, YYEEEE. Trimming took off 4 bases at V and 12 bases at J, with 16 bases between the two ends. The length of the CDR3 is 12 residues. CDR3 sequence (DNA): TGTGCCAGCAGCCTAGAGACCGTGAGTCACACCTTC. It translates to CASSLETVSHTF.

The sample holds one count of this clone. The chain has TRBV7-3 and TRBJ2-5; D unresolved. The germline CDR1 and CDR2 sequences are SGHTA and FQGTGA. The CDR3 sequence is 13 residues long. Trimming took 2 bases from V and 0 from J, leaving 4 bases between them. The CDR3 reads CASSLGHQETQYF. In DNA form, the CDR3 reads TGTGCCAGCAGCTTAGGACACCAAGAGACCCAGTACTTC. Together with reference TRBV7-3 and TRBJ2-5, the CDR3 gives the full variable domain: GAGVSQTPSNKVTEKGKYVELRCDPISGHTALYWYRQSLGQGPEFLIYFQGTGAADDSGLPNDRFFAVRPEGSVSTLKIQRTERGDSAVYLCASSLGHQETQYFGPGTRLLVL.

Written as DNA, the CDR3 is TGCAGCGCGTGGCGCCAGGCGGATACGCAGTATTTT. As protein: CSAWRQADTQYF. V and J are TRBV29-1 and TRBJ2-3; no clear D. This CDR3 has 12 residues. V was trimmed by 7 bases and J by 6 bases, leaving 14 bases between them. CDR1 SQVTM and CDR2 ANQGSEA come from the germline V gene.

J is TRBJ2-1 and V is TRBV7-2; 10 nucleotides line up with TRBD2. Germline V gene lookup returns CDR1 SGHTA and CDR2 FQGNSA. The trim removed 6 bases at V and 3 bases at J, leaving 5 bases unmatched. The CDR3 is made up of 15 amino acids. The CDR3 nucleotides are TGTGCCAGCAGTCTACTAGCGGGGAACTACAATGAGCAGTTCTTC. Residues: CASSLLAGNYNEQFF.

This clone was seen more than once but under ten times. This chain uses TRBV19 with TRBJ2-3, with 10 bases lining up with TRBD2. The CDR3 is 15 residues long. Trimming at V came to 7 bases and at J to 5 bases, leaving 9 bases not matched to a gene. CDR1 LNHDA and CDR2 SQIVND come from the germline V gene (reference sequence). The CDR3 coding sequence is TGTGCCAGTACCAGTAGCGGGGGGCTTGGAGATACGCAGTATTTT. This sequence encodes CASTSSGGLGDTQYF.

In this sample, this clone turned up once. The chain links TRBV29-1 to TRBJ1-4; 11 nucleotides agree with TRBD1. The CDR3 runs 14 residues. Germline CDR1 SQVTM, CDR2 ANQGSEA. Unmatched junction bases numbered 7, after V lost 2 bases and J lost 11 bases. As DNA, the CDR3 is TGCAGCGTTGAATTCCCGGACAGGGGGCACAAACTGTTTTTT. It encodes CSVEFPDRGHKLFF.

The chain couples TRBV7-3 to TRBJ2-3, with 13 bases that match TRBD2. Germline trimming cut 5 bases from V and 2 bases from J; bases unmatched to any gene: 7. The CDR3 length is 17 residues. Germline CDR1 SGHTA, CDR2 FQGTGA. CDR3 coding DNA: TGTGCCAGCAGCACTAGCGGGAGGGCCTCACTCACAGATACGCAGTATTTT. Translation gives CASSTSGRASLTDTQYF.

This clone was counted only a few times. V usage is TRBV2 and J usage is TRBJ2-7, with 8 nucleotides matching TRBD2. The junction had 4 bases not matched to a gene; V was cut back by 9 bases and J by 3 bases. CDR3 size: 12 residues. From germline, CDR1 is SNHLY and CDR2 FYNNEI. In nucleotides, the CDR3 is TGTGCCAGGACTAGCGTTTACTACGAGCAGTACTTC. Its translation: CARTSVYYEQYF.

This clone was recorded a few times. CDR3 amino acids: CASSQSGMRTGPEAFF. The CDR3 coding sequence is TGTGCCAGCAGCCAATCGGGCATGCGGACCGGACCTGAAGCTTTCTTT. The rearrangement uses TRBV16 and TRBJ1-1; D gene ambiguous. Germline loops: CDR1 KGHSY, CDR2 FQNENV. The CDR3 is made up of 16 amino acids. Trimming left V 0 bases short and J 6 bases short, with 17 bases between.

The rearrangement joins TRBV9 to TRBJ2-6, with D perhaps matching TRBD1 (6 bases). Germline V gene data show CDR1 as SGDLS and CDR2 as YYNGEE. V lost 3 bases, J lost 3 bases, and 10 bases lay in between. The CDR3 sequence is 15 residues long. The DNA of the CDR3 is TGTGCCAGCAGCGGAAACAGGGATGGGGCCAACGTCCTGACTTTC. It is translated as CASSGNRDGANVLTF.

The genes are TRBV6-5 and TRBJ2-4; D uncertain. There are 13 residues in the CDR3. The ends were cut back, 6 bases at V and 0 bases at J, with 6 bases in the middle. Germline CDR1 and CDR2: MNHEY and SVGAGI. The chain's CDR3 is CASRREAKNIQYF. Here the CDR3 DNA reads TGTGCCAGCAGACGAGAAGCCAAAAACATTCAGTACTTC.

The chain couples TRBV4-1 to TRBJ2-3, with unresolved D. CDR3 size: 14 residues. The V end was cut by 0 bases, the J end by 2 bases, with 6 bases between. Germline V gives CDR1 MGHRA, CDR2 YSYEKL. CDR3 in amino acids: CASSQETSTDTQYF. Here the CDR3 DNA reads TGCGCCAGCAGCCAAGAAACATCCACAGATACGCAGTATTTT.

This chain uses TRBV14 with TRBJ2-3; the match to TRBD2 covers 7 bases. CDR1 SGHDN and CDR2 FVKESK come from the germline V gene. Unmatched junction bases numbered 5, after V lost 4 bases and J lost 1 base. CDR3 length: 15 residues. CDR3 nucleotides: TGTGCCAGCAGCCCGCAAGCGGGGCGCACAGATACGCAGTATTTT. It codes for CASSPQAGRTDTQYF.

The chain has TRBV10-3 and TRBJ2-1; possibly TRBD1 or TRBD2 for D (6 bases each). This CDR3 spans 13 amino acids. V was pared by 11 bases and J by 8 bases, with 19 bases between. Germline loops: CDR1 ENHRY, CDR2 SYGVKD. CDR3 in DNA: TGTGCCTCTTCACTCCTCCGGGGGCATGAGCAGTTCTTC. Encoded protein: CASSLLRGHEQFF.

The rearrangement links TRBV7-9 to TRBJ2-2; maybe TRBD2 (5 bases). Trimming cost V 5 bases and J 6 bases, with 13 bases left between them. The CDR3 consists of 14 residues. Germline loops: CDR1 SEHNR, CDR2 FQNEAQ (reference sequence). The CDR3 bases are TGTGCCAGCAGCCCATCAGCGGTCTCCGGGGAGCTGTTTTTT. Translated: CASSPSAVSGELFF.